These T cell receptor beta chains were read from a single sample in a study of cytomegalovirus exposure and HLA in healthy donors. The data were produced by immunoSEQ multiplex PCR, yet TCRdb's version contains in-frame clones alone and is incomplete. This table has 130,000 to 150,000 clones, around 80% appearing once. The specimen was PBMCs. The receptors derive from a man aged 40-50 years in good health and CMV-seronegative. The CDR3 runs from the conserved cysteine through the conserved F or W. Clone size, where shown, is once, few, many, or a class for clones that have expanded.

size	J	V	CDR3
once	TRBJ1-5	TRBV2	CASSDTAAYQPQHF
-	TRBJ2-2	TRBV11-3	CASSLGAQNTGELFF
-	TRBJ2-7	TRBV5-1	CASSLGTGVYEQYF
-	TRBJ2-1	TRBV5-1	CASSDGTGDNNEQFF
-	TRBJ1-4	TRBV7-2	CASSLDGTGGNEKLFF
-	TRBJ1-2	TRBV28	CANRGAGNYGYTF
-	TRBJ1-6	TRBV2	CASETGTGQFSPLHF
once	TRBJ2-2	TRBV19	CASSIQRGVNGGELFF
once	TRBJ2-7	TRBV5-6	CASSRDRGAYEQYF
-	TRBJ2-7	TRBV5-6	CASSQTGYEQYF
-	TRBJ2-6	TRBV29-1	CSVWTGVTGANVLTF
-	TRBJ1-2	TRBV2	CASRRGQNFLTYGYTF
-	TRBJ1-4	TRBV2	CASSKFRQGAIATNEKLFF
-	TRBJ1-5	TRBV19	CASSIESRQSWSNQPQHF
-	TRBJ2-3	TRBV9	CASTVGGDRGDTQYF
-	TRBJ2-7	TRBV15	CATSRQGSTSIYEQYF